The entry below gives a single T cell receptor beta chain sequence along with its context. This record comes from a study of shared clonotypes between healthy human individuals. Profiled with immunoSEQ multiplex PCR; TCRdb holds only in-frame clones, not every one. There are approximately 1.5 million clones in the sample; around 98.5% occur only once, and over 0.3% lies in the top ten. The CDR3 extends over 15 amino acids. Per germline, CDR1 MNHEY and CDR2 SMNVEV (reference sequence). V was pared by 3 bases and J by 4 bases, with 7 bases of the junction left unmatched. Sequencing used naive CD4+ T cells sorted from blood. Indicated subset: CD45RA+ positively selected. V gene TRBV27 combines with J gene TRBJ2-7, with 9 nucleotides matching TRBD2. The sequence came from a man in his thirties or forties in good health. The DNA for the CDR3 is TGTGCCAGCAGTTTGCTAGCGGGATCTGTGTACGAGCAGTACTTC. This sequence encodes CASSLLAGSVYEQYF.